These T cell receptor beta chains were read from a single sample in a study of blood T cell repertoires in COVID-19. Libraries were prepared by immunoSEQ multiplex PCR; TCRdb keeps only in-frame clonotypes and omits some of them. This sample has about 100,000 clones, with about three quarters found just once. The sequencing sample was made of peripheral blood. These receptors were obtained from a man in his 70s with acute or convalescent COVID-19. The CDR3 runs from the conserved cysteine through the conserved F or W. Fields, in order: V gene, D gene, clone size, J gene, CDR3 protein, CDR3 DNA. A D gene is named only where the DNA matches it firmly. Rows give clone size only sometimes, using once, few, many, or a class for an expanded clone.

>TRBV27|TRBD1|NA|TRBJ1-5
CASSPQGDNQPQHF
TGTGCCAGCAGCCCACAGGGGGACAATCAGCCCCAGCATTTT
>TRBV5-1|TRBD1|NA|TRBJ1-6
CASSPGQGAGGNSPLHF
TGCGCCAGCAGCCCGGGACAGGGGGCGGGGGGAAATTCACCCCTCCACTTT
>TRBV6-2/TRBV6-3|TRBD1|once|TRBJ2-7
CASSTVRQGALYEQYF
TGTGCCAGCAGTACCGTGAGACAGGGGGCATTGTACGAGCAGTACTTC
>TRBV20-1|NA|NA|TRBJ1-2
CSARQGLGYTF
TGCAGTGCTAGACAGGGGTTGGGCTACACCTTC
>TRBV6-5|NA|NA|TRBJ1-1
CASSYISGNTEAFF
TGTGCCAGCAGTTACATTAGCGGGAACACTGAAGCTTTCTTT
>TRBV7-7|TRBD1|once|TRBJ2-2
CASSLALTGANGELFF
TGTGCCAGCAGCTTAGCACTTACAGGGGCAAACGGGGAGCTGTTTTTT
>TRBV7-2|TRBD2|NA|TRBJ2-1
CASSPTGGGLSEQFF
TGTGCCAGCAGTCCTACGGGGGGGGGATTAAGTGAGCAGTTCTTC
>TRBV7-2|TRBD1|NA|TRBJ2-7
CASSLALTGGGTYEQYF
TGTGCCAGCAGCTTAGCGCTAACAGGGGGCGGAACCTACGAGCAGTACTTC
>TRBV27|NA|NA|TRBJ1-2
CASSRGRGDHGYTF
TGTGCCAGCAGCCGGGGGAGGGGGGACCATGGCTACACCTTC
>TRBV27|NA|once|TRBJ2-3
CASSPRGRPRVTDTQYF
TGTGCCAGCAGTCCCCGCGGAAGGCCCAGAGTGACAGATACGCAGTATTTT
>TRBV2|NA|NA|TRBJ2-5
CASSENWGGKTQYF
TGTGCCAGCAGTGAGAACTGGGGGGGCAAGACCCAGTACTTC